This is a list of T cell receptor beta chains from one sample in a study of T cell repertoires in cytomegalovirus infection. MiXCR, applied by TCRdb to the reads, yields one record per CDR3 protein. This table holds about 160,000 distinct CDR3 sequences, about 20% found once. These receptors are not linked to any known antigen. The source was CD8+ T cells from cultured PBMCs, collected from culture after CMV antigen stimulation. The origin of the receptors is a human donor in good health (CMV status not recorded). Some clones in this sample may be carry-over from other donors' samples. Each CDR3 is given with its conserved first and last residue. D genes are given only for firm matches. A row's size may be missing; if present it is once, few, many or a size class.

j_gene: TRBJ1-1; d_gene: .; abundance: .; v_gene: TRBV7-6; CDR3aa: CASILITGTEAFF; CDR3nt: TGTGCCAGCATCCTAATTACGGGTACTGAAGCTTTCTTT
j_gene: TRBJ2-3; d_gene: TRBD2; abundance: .; v_gene: TRBV6-2/TRBV6-3; CDR3aa: CASSYWTSGGAGIPDTQYF; CDR3nt: TGTGCCAGCAGTTATTGGACTAGCGGGGGAGCTGGAATCCCAGATACGCAGTATTTT
j_gene: TRBJ2-6; d_gene: .; abundance: few; v_gene: TRBV19; CDR3aa: CASSPNSGTVVSGANVLTF; CDR3nt: TGTGCCAGTAGTCCGAATTCCGGGACCGTCGTCTCTGGGGCCAACGTCCTGACTTTC
j_gene: TRBJ2-7; d_gene: TRBD1; abundance: .; v_gene: TRBV7-8; CDR3aa: CASSPGTADYEQYF; CDR3nt: TGTGCCAGCAGCCCCGGGACAGCGGACTACGAGCAGTACTTC
j_gene: TRBJ2-7; d_gene: TRBD2; abundance: .; v_gene: TRBV6-2/TRBV6-3; CDR3aa: CASSFRPGLTYEQYF; CDR3nt: TGTGCCAGCAGTTTTCGTCCGGGACTAACCTACGAGCAGTACTTC
j_gene: TRBJ1-1; d_gene: .; abundance: few; v_gene: TRBV7-8; CDR3aa: CASSLATGGNTEAFF; CDR3nt: TGTGCCAGCAGCTTAGCGACAGGAGGGAACACTGAAGCTTTCTTT
j_gene: TRBJ2-3; d_gene: TRBD2; abundance: .; v_gene: TRBV28; CDR3aa: CASIIAGGDTQYF; CDR3nt: TGTGCCAGCATTATAGCGGGGGGAGATACGCAGTATTTT
j_gene: TRBJ1-5; d_gene: .; abundance: .; v_gene: TRBV7-2; CDR3aa: CASSLPGEGNQPQHF; CDR3nt: TGTGCCAGCAGCTTACCCGGGGAAGGCAATCAGCCCCAGCATTTT
j_gene: TRBJ2-1; d_gene: .; abundance: few; v_gene: TRBV7-9; CDR3aa: CATLTPYNEQFF; CDR3nt: TGTGCCACTTTGACTCCCTACAATGAGCAGTTCTTC
j_gene: TRBJ2-2; d_gene: .; abundance: .; v_gene: TRBV6-5; CDR3aa: CASSYMGTGELFF; CDR3nt: TGTGCCAGCAGTTATATGGGTACCGGGGAGCTGTTTTTT
j_gene: TRBJ1-2; d_gene: .; abundance: .; v_gene: TRBV6-2/TRBV6-3; CDR3aa: CASSSGRRADGYTF; CDR3nt: TGTGCCAGCAGTTCCGGACGGCGGGCAGATGGCTACACCTTC
j_gene: TRBJ2-1; d_gene: .; abundance: .; v_gene: TRBV7-9; CDR3aa: CASSFVGLNYNEQFF; CDR3nt: TGTGCCAGCAGCTTTGTAGGACTAAACTACAATGAGCAGTTCTTC
j_gene: TRBJ2-3; d_gene: .; abundance: .; v_gene: TRBV6-1; CDR3aa: CASSYGQGGADTQYF; CDR3nt: TGTGCCAGCAGTTACGGGCAGGGTGGTGCAGATACGCAGTATTTT
j_gene: TRBJ1-5; d_gene: .; abundance: .; v_gene: TRBV27; CDR3aa: CASSEYRVMGGQPQHF; CDR3nt: TGTGCCAGCAGTGAATACAGGGTTATGGGCGGTCAGCCCCAGCATTTT
j_gene: TRBJ2-7; d_gene: TRBD1; abundance: few; v_gene: TRBV6-5; CDR3aa: CASKGTGEAYEQYF; CDR3nt: TGTGCCAGCAAGGGGACAGGGGAGGCCTACGAGCAGTACTTC
j_gene: TRBJ2-2; d_gene: TRBD2; abundance: .; v_gene: TRBV20-1; CDR3aa: CSARDHERGEAGELFF; CDR3nt: TGCAGTGCTAGAGATCATGAGCGGGGGGAAGCCGGGGAGCTGTTTTTT
j_gene: TRBJ1-1; d_gene: .; abundance: few; v_gene: TRBV24-1; CDR3aa: CATSDPQGTEAFF; CDR3nt: TGTGCCACCAGTGATCCACAGGGAACTGAAGCTTTCTTT